What follows describes a single TCR beta chain. Authors' data handling: Quantification of nucleated cells was approximated via reference gene primer amplification. Clones were read by immunoSEQ multiplex PCR, and TCRdb kept only the in-frame ones, dropping some. D and trimming come from the DNA, and the V and J calls and clone size come from that table. The sample shows 130,000 or so clones, roughly 81% of them seen only once. These data belong to a study of blood T cell repertoires in COVID-19. Study at large: Whether acute or convalescent, the COVID-19 samples came from the United States, Italy and Spain. Sources were T cells, B-cell-depleted T cells, or PBMCs; the material itself was cDNA or gDNA.

Germline loops: CDR1 LNHDA, CDR2 SQIVND (reference sequence). This CDR3 is built from 14 residues. Trimming cost V 1 base and J 3 bases; bases outside gene matches: 2. The chain is built from TRBV19 and TRBJ2-5; 7 nucleotides line up with TRBD1. The source is a human donor in a cohort sampled during active COVID-19. Sequencing was carried out using peripheral blood. CDR3 protein: CASSIVGGEETQYF. CDR3 coding DNA: TGTGCCAGTAGTATAGTAGGGGGCGAAGAGACCCAGTACTTC. Full variable domain (remainder filled in from reference TRBV19 and TRBJ2-5): DGGITQSPKYLFRKEGQNVTLSCEQNLNHDAMYWYRQDPGQGLRLIYYSQIVNDFQKGDIAEGYSVSREKKESFPLTVTSAQKNPTAFYLCASSIVGGEETQYFGPGTRLLVL.